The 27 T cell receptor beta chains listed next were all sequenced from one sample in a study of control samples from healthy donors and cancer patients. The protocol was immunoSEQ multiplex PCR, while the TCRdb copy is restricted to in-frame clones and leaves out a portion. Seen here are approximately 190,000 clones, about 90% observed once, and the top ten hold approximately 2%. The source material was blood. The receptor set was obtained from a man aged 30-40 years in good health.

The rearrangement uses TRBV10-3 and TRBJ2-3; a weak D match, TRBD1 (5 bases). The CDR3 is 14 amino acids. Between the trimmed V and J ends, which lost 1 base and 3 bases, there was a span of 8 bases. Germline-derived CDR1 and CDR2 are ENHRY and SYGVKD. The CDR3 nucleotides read TGTGCCATCAGTGAGTTTAAGGGGACAGATACGCAGTATTTT. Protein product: CAISEFKGTDTQYF.

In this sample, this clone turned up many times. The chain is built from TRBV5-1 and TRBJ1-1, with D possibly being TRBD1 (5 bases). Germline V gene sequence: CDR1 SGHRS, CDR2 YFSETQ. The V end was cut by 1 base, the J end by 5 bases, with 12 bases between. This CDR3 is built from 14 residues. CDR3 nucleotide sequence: TGCGCCAGCAGCTTGTTGGAGGGGTGGACTGAAGCTTTCTTT. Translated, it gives CASSLLEGWTEAFF.

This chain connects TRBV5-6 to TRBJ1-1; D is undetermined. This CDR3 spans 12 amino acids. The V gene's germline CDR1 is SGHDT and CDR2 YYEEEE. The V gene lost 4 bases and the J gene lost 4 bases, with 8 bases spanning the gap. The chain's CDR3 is CASSSSPTEAFF. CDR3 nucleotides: TGTGCCAGCAGCAGTTCGCCCACTGAAGCTTTCTTT.

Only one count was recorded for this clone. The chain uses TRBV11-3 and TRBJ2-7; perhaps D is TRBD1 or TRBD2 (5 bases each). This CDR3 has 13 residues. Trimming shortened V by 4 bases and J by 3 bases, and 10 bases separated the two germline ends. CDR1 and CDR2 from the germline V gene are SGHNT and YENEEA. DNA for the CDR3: TGTGCCAGCAGCTACGGGACGCACTACGAGCAGTACTTC. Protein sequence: CASSYGTHYEQYF.

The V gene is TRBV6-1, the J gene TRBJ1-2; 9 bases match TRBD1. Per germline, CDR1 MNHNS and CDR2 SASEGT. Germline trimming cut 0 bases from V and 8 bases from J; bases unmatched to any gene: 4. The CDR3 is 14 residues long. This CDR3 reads CASSEAGTGHGYTF. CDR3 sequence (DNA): TGTGCCAGCAGTGAAGCGGGGACAGGGCACGGCTACACCTTC.

CDR3 protein: CASSQDIRTGHGYTF. For the CDR3, the DNA is TGTGCCAGCAGCCAAGATATTAGGACAGGGCATGGCTACACCTTC. This chain joins TRBV3-1 (or the pseudogene TRBV3-2) and TRBJ1-2; 8 bases fit TRBD1. This CDR3 has 15 amino acids. Germline CDR1 LGHDT, CDR2 YNNKEL (reference sequence). J was trimmed by 6 bases and V by 0 bases; bases with no gene match: 6.

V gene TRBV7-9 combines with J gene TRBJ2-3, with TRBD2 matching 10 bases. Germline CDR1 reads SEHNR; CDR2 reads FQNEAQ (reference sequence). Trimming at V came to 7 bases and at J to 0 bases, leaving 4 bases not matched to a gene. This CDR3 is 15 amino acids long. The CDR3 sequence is CASTIAGGSTDTQYF. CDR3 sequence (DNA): TGTGCCAGCACCATAGCGGGGGGAAGCACAGATACGCAGTATTTT. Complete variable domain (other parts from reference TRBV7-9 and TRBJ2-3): DTGVSQNPRHKITKRGQNVTFRCDPISEHNRLYWYRQTLGQGPEFLTYFQNEAQLEKSRLLSDRFSAERPKGSFSTLEIQRTEQGDSAMYLCASTIAGGSTDTQYFGPGTRLTVL.

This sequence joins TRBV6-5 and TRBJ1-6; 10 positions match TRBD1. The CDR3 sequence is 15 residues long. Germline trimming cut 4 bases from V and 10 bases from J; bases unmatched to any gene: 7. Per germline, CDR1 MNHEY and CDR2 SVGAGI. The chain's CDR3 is CASSSLDRGNSPLHF. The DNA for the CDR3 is TGTGCCAGCAGTTCCCTGGACAGGGGGAACTCACCCCTCCACTTT.

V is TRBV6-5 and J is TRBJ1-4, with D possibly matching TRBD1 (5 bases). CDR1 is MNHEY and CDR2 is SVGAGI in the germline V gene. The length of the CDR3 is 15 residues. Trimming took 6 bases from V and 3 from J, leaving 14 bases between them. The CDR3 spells CASSPAWGSNEKLFF. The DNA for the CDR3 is TGTGCCAGCAGCCCCGCTTGGGGGTCTAATGAAAAACTGTTTTTT.

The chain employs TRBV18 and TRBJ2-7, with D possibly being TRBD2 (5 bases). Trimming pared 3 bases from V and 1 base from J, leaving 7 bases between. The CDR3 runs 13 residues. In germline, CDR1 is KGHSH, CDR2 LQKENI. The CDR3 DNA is TGTGCCAGCTCACCGGGGAGATCCTACGAGCAGTACTTC. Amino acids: CASSPGRSYEQYF.

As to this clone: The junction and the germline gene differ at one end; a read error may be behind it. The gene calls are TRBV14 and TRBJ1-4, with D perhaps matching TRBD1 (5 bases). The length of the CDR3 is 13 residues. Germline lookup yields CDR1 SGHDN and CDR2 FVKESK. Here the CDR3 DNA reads TGTGCCAGCAGCGCAGGGTTGAATGACAAACTGTTTTTT. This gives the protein CASSAGLNDKLFF.

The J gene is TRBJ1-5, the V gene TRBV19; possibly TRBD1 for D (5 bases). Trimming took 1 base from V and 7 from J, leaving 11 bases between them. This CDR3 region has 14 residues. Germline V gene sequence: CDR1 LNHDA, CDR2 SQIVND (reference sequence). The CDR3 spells CASSIGGAGQPQHF. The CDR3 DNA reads TGTGCCAGTAGTATAGGAGGGGCAGGACAGCCCCAGCATTTT.

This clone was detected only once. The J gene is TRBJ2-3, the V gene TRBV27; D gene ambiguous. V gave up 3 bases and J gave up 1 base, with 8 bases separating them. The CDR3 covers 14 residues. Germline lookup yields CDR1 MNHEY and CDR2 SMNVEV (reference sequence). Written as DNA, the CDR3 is TGTGCCAGCAGTTTGTCCGGTCGCACAGATACGCAGTATTTT. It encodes CASSLSGRTDTQYF.

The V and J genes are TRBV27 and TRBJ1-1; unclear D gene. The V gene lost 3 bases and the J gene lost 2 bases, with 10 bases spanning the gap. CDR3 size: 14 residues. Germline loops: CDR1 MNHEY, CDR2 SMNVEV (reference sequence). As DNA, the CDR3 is TGTGCCAGCAGTTTGGTTGGGTTTAACACTGAAGCTTTCTTT. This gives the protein CASSLVGFNTEAFF.

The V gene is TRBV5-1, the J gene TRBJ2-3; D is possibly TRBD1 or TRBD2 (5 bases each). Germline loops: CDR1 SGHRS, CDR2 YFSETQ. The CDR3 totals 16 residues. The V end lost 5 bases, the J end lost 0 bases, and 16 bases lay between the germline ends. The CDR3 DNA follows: TGCGCCAGCAGGGGCTGGGGGTCATTTAGCACAGATACGCAGTATTTT. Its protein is CASRGWGSFSTDTQYF.

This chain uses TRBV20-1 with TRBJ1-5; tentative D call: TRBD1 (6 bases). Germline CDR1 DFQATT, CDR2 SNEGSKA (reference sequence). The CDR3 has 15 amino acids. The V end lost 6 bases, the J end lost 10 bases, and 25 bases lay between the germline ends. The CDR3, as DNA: TGCAGTGCAAGTGGACAGACAAGTTCCCTTGGACCCCAGCATTTT. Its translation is CSASGQTSSLGPQHF.

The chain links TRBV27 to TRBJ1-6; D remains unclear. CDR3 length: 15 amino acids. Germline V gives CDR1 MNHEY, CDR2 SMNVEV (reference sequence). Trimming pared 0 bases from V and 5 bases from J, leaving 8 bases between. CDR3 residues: CASSLSSPNNSPLHF. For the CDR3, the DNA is TGTGCCAGCAGTTTATCTTCGCCAAATAATTCACCCCTCCACTTT.

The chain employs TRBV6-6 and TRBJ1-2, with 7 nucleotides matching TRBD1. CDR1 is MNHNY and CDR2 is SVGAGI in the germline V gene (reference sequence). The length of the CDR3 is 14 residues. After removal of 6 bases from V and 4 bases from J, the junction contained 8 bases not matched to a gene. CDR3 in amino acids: CASSLTGDGYGYTF. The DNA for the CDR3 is TGTGCCAGCAGCCTTACAGGGGATGGCTATGGCTACACCTTC.

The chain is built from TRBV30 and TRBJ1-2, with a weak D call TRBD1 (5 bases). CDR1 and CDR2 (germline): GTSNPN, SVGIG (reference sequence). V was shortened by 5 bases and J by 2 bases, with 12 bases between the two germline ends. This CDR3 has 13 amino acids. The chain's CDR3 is CAWANGQNYGYTF. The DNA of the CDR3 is TGTGCCTGGGCGAACGGACAAAACTATGGCTACACCTTC.

The CDR3 nucleotides read TGCGCCAGCAGCCAATTTCCAACAGGGGACACTGAAGCTTTCTTT. Translating it yields CASSQFPTGDTEAFF. The chain joins TRBV4-1 to TRBJ1-1, with TRBD1 matching 7 bases. From germline, CDR1 is MGHRA and CDR2 YSYEKL. V gave up 2 bases and J gave up 3 bases; unmatched junction bases: 6. The CDR3 loop spans 15 amino acids.

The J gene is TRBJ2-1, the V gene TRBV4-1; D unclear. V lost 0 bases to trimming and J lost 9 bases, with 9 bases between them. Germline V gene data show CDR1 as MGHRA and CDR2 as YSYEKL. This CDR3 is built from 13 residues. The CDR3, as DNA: TGCGCCAGCAGCCAAGATTTCCGTGGTGAGCAGTTCTTC. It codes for CASSQDFRGEQFF.

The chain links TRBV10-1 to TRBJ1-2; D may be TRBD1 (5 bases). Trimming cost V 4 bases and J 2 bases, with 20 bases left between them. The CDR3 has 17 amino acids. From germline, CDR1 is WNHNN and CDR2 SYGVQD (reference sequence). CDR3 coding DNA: TGCGCCAGCAGTGTCCGAAAGACCATTGGGGGAAACTATGGCTACACCTTC. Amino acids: CASSVRKTIGGNYGYTF.

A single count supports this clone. CDR3 DNA: TGTGCCTGGGACAGGGGGGGCTATGGCTACACCTTC. The encoded protein is CAWDRGGYGYTF. V gene TRBV30 combines with J gene TRBJ1-2; 9 bases fit TRBD1. J was trimmed by 4 bases and V by 5 bases; bases with no gene match: 2. The CDR3 length is 12 residues. Germline loops: CDR1 GTSNPN, CDR2 SVGIG (reference sequence).

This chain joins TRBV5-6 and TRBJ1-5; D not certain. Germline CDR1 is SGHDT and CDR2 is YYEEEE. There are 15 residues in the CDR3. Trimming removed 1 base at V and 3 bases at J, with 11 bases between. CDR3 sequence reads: CASSLWHRNNQPQHF. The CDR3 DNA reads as TGTGCCAGCAGCTTGTGGCACCGAAACAATCAGCCCCAGCATTTT.

In DNA, the CDR3 is TGTGCCAGCAGCTTGGGAGTAGGGGGACAGGGTGAAAAACTGTTTTTT. As protein: CASSLGVGGQGEKLFF. The rearrangement joins TRBV7-9 to TRBJ1-4; 9 bases align to TRBD1. CDR1 and CDR2 from the germline V gene are SEHNR and FQNEAQ (reference sequence). There are 16 residues in the CDR3. V shed 3 bases and J 7 bases; nucleotides not matched to a gene: 9. The entire variable domain, with the rest obtained from reference TRBV7-9 and TRBJ1-4, is as follows: DTGVSQNPRHKITKRGQNVTFRCDPISEHNRLYWYRQTLGQGPEFLTYFQNEAQLEKSRLLSDRFSAERPKGSFSTLEIQRTEQGDSAMYLCASSLGVGGQGEKLFFGSGTQLSVL.

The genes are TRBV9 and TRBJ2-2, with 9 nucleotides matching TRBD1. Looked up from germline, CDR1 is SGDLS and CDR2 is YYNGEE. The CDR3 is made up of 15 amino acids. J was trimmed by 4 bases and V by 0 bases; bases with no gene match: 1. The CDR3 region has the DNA TGTGCCAGCAGCGTAGGGGACAGGGCCACCGGGGAGCTGTTTTTT. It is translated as CASSVGDRATGELFF. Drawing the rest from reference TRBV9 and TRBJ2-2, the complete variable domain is DSGVTQTPKHLITATGQRVTLRCSPRSGDLSVYWYQQSLDQGLQFLIQYYNGEERAKGNILERFSAQQFPDLHSELNLSSLELGDSALYFCASSVGDRATGELFFGEGSRLTVL.

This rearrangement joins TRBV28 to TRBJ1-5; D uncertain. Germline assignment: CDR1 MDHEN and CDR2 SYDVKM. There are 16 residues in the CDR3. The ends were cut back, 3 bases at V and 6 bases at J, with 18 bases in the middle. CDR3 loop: CASSFARGRNLQPQHF. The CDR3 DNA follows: TGTGCCAGCAGTTTTGCTCGGGGTCGGAATCTTCAGCCCCAGCATTTT.